The 22 T cell receptor beta chains below come from one sample, sequenced in a study of breast tumors, draining lymph nodes, adjacent tissues. A single record per CDR3 protein comes from TCRdb applying MiXCR to the multiplex PCR reads. The sample yields around 230,000 distinct CDR3 sequences, around 34% seen once. The lymph nodes were axillary draining lymph nodes from breast cancer patients. Sequencing used axillary lymph node tissue. The receptors here all came from a female donor with breast cancer. Some clones in this sample may be carry-over from other donors' samples.

The gene calls are TRBV5-1 and TRBJ2-1; 8 bases align to TRBD1. V lost 0 bases to trimming and J lost 3 bases; unmatched junction nucleotides: 5. The CDR3 is made up of 16 amino acids. Germline-derived CDR1 and CDR2 are SGHRS and YFSETQ. CDR3 in DNA: TGCGCCAGCAGCTTGGCCGGGACAGGAATCTACAATGAGCAGTTCTTC. The encoded protein is CASSLAGTGIYNEQFF.

The CDR3 spells CASSTDTLSRELFF. CDR3 nucleotide sequence: TGCGCCAGCAGCACTGACACCTTAAGCAGGGAGCTGTTTTTT. V usage is TRBV5-1 and J usage is TRBJ2-2; D is undetermined. V was trimmed by 4 bases and J by 9 bases, leaving 16 bases between them. This CDR3 contains 14 residues. Germline V gene sequence: CDR1 SGHRS, CDR2 YFSETQ. Full variable domain (outside the CDR3, taken from reference TRBV5-1 and TRBJ2-2): KAGVTQTPRYLIKTRGQQVTLSCSPISGHRSVSWYQQTPGQGLQFLFEYFSETQRNKGNFPGRFSGRQFSNSRSEMNVSTLELGDSALYLCASSTDTLSRELFFGEGSRLTVL.

The gene calls are TRBV3-1 and TRBJ1-4; 7 bases match TRBD1. Trimming at V came to 5 bases and at J to 4 bases, leaving 13 bases not matched to a gene. The CDR3 spans 17 residues. Germline assignment: CDR1 LGHDT and CDR2 YNNKEL (reference sequence). This chain's CDR3 is CASSDTGEGGSNEKLFF. Written as DNA, the CDR3 is TGTGCCAGCAGCGACACAGGGGAGGGGGGGAGTAATGAAAAACTGTTTTTT.

On this clonotype itself: A much larger clone differs from this one at a single base, so this may be a read error. The chain recombines TRBV5-1 with TRBJ2-3; D not resolved. The CDR3 has 14 residues. V was trimmed by 4 bases and J by 1 base, leaving 10 bases between them. Germline CDR1 reads SGHRS; CDR2 reads YFSETQ. The CDR3 nucleotides read TGCGCCAGCAGCCCAGAACACGGCACAGATACGCAGTATTTT. Translating it yields CASSPEHGTDTQYF.

Ten or more counts support this clonotype. The chain links TRBV6-6 to TRBJ2-3, with D maybe TRBD2 (6 bases). CDR3 length: 15 amino acids. Trimming took off 2 bases at V and 1 base at J, with 10 bases between the two ends. Germline V CDR1 and CDR2: MNHNY, SVGAGI (reference sequence). The DNA of the CDR3 is TGTGCCAGCAGTTACAGGGGCGGGGGCACAGATACGCAGTATTTT. Protein sequence: CASSYRGGGTDTQYF.

There are many counts of this clonotype. The V call is TRBV3-1, the J call TRBJ1-2, with D unclear. The germline V gene encodes CDR1 LGHDT and CDR2 YNNKEL (reference sequence). Trimming took 4 bases from V and 8 from J, leaving 8 bases between them. This CDR3 has 11 amino acids. CDR3 bases: TGTGCCAGCAGCCGCGAGGACGGCTACACCTTC. Encoded protein: CASSREDGYTF.

Ten or more counts support this clonotype. This sequence joins TRBV19 and TRBJ2-2; TRBD2 matches at 13 bases. The trim removed 4 bases at V and 5 bases at J, leaving 7 bases unmatched. Germline V gene data show CDR1 as LNHDA and CDR2 as SQIVND (reference sequence). CDR3 size: 17 residues. CDR3 coding DNA: TGTGCCAGTAGTAAATCGGGGGGACTAGCGGGGACCGGGGAGCTGTTTTTT. Translating gives CASSKSGGLAGTGELFF.

Ten or more counts support this clonotype. The J gene is TRBJ1-2, the V gene TRBV9; D gene unclear. The CDR3 is made up of 13 amino acids. Deletions cut 0 bases from V and 4 bases from J, with 7 bases between. The germline V gene encodes CDR1 SGDLS and CDR2 YYNGEE. CDR3 sequence: CASSVVHGYGYTF. Written as DNA, the CDR3 is TGTGCCAGCAGCGTAGTACACGGCTATGGCTACACCTTC.

The chain employs TRBV29-1 and TRBJ2-3; D is ambiguous. The CDR3 contains 10 residues. The germline CDR1 and CDR2 sequences are SQVTM and ANQGSEA. V lost 7 bases, J lost 1 base, and 3 bases lay in between. CDR3 protein: CSARTDTQYF. The DNA of the CDR3 is TGCAGCGCCCGCACAGATACGCAGTATTTT.

Comments on this clonotype: At one end, the junction sequence differs from germline, possibly due to a read error. V is TRBV7-3 and J is TRBJ2-3, with D perhaps matching TRBD2 (6 bases). The CDR3 covers 15 residues. Germline CDR1 is SGHTA and CDR2 is FQGTGA. The CDR3 bases are TGTGCCGGCAGCTTAATCCAAGGGAGGCCAGATACGCAGTATTTT. Its protein is CAGSLIQGRPDTQYF. The full variable domain, completed using reference TRBV7-3 and TRBJ2-3, is GAGVSQTPSNKVTEKGKYVELRCDPISGHTALYWYRQSLGQGPEFLIYFQGTGAADDSGLPNDRFFAVRPEGSVSTLKIQRTERGDSAVYLCAGSLIQGRPDTQYFGPGTRLTVL.

This clonotype occurred a few times. A much larger clone differs by one base, so this may be a read error. The chain has TRBV7-2 and TRBJ2-3; no reliable D call. CDR3 length: 12 residues. Trimming removed 2 bases at V and 6 bases at J, with 6 bases between. Germline V gene sequence: CDR1 SGHTA, CDR2 FQGNSA. The CDR3 DNA reads TGTGCCAGCAGCTTATTCAGGGATACGCAGTATTTT. This gives the protein CASSLFRDTQYF.

This clonotype came up a few times. The V and J genes are TRBV6-5 and TRBJ2-3; 11 bases are shared with TRBD2. The junction had 7 bases not matched to a gene; V was cut back by 5 bases and J by 3 bases. Per the germline V gene, CDR1 is MNHEY and CDR2 is SVGAGI. This CDR3 comprises 16 residues. In DNA, the CDR3 is TGTGCCAGCAGTCTATTAGCGGGAGGGGCGACAGATACGCAGTATTTT. Its protein is CASSLLAGGATDTQYF.

As regards this clonotype: Given a much more abundant clone one base away, this may be a read error. V usage is TRBV2 and J usage is TRBJ2-3, with a tentative D call TRBD2 (5 bases). From germline, CDR1 is SNHLY and CDR2 FYNNEI. Trimming shortened V by 6 bases and J by 1 base, and 20 bases separated the two germline ends. The CDR3 loop spans 17 amino acids. The CDR3, as DNA: TGTGCCAGCAGCCGATGCCCTAGCAAGTCTGGCACAGATACGCAGTATTTT. This codes for CASSRCPSKSGTDTQYF.

The sample holds a few counts of this clonotype. The V and J genes are TRBV28 and TRBJ1-2, with a tentative D call TRBD1 (6 bases). V gave up 6 bases and J gave up 8 bases, with 25 bases separating them. The germline CDR1 and CDR2 sequences are MDHEN and SYDVKM. The CDR3 contains 16 residues. The CDR3 sequence is CASSPSGTGFSGGYTF. The CDR3 region has the DNA TGTGCCAGCAGCCCAAGCGGAACAGGGTTCTCGGGAGGCTACACCTTC.

This clonotype has ten or more counts. The chain has TRBV19 and TRBJ1-5, with 10 bases aligning to TRBD1. In germline, CDR1 is LNHDA, CDR2 SQIVND (reference sequence). The V segment lost 6 bases and the J segment 1 base; nucleotides outside the gene matches: 12. This CDR3 spans 18 amino acids. The CDR3 sequence is CASSGGTGVFGSNQPQHF. In nucleotides, the CDR3 is TGTGCCAGTAGCGGAGGGACAGGGGTATTCGGGAGCAATCAGCCCCAGCATTTT.

This clonotype has a count of ten or more. The chain employs TRBV5-1 and TRBJ1-3, with D uncertain. V lost 1 base, J lost 4 bases, and 9 bases lay in between. The CDR3 spans 14 residues. Germline assignment: CDR1 SGHRS and CDR2 YFSETQ. CDR3 amino acids: CASSLSRWGNTIYF. In nucleotides, the CDR3 is TGCGCCAGCAGCTTGTCGCGTTGGGGAAACACCATATATTTT.

About this clonotype: Sequence at one end of the junction differs from germline and may be a read error. The chain recombines TRBV7-3 with TRBJ2-1; TRBD2 matches 12 bases. The CDR3 is made up of 15 amino acids. The germline V gene has CDR1 SGHTA and CDR2 FQGTGA. CDR3 region: CASTPLAGGPNEQFF. CDR3 sequence (DNA): TGCGCCAGCACCCCCCTAGCGGGGGGGCCGAATGAGCAGTTCTTC.

At least ten counts were recorded for this clonotype. V and J are TRBV5-1 and TRBJ1-2; D uncertain. The CDR3 contains 14 residues. V gave up 0 bases and J gave up 2 bases, with 8 bases separating them. The V gene's germline CDR1 is SGHRS and CDR2 YFSETQ. CDR3 in DNA: TGCGCCAGCAGCTTGGCCGCCCTCAACTATGGCTACACCTTC. As protein: CASSLAALNYGYTF. The full variable domain, its missing parts supplied by reference TRBV5-1 and TRBJ1-2, is KAGVTQTPRYLIKTRGQQVTLSCSPISGHRSVSWYQQTPGQGLQFLFEYFSETQRNKGNFPGRFSGRQFSNSRSEMNVSTLELGDSALYLCASSLAALNYGYTFGSGTRLTVV.

This clonotype appeared a few times. Given a much more abundant clone one base away, this may be a read error. J is TRBJ2-2 and V is TRBV2, with D possibly being TRBD2 (7 bases). Germline V gene sequence: CDR1 SNHLY, CDR2 FYNNEI. The CDR3 length is 15 residues. The V end lost 4 bases, the J end lost 3 bases, and 12 bases lay between the germline ends. In DNA, the CDR3 is TGTGCCAGCAGTGGACGGGGGGCCGACACCGGGGAGCTGTTTTTT. This sequence encodes CASSGRGADTGELFF.

V and J are TRBV20-1 and TRBJ2-1, with D tentatively TRBD1 or TRBD2 (5 bases each). The CDR3 has 17 residues. V lost 0 bases and J 6 bases, leaving 21 bases between the germline ends. Germline loops: CDR1 DFQATT, CDR2 SNEGSKA (reference sequence). The CDR3 coding sequence is TGCAGTGCTAGAGATGTTTCGAGTGGGACGGCCTTCAATGAGCAGTTCTTC. It encodes CSARDVSSGTAFNEQFF.

The chain joins TRBV19 to TRBJ2-7; possibly TRBD1 or TRBD2 for D (5 bases each). CDR1 and CDR2 from the germline V gene are LNHDA and SQIVND (reference sequence). The ends were cut back, 3 bases at V and 0 bases at J, with 18 bases in the middle. This CDR3 comprises 17 residues. CDR3 amino acids: CASSMQKEWGSSYEQYF. Here the CDR3 DNA reads TGTGCCAGTAGTATGCAAAAGGAGTGGGGGAGCTCCTACGAGCAGTACTTC.

Concerning this clonotype itself: It may be a read error: a sequence one base away is much more abundant. The CDR3 region has the DNA TGCGCCAGCAGCACGGGCAGGGGGCAAAGCACAGATACGCAGTATTTT. Its protein product is CASSTGRGQSTDTQYF. This chain joins TRBV5-1 and TRBJ2-3; 8 bases are a match to TRBD1. This CDR3 has 16 residues. CDR1 is SGHRS and CDR2 is YFSETQ in the germline V gene. The V and J ends lost 4 bases and 0 bases, in that order; junction bases with no gene match: 7.